The rows below give T cell receptor beta chains drawn from one sample of a study of control samples from healthy donors and cancer patients. Sequenced by immunoSEQ multiplex PCR; TCRdb stores in-frame clones only, minus some. The profile shows 150,000 to 200,000 clones, approximately 86% of them singletons. Sample: blood. These receptor sequences come from a man aged 18 to 30 in good health. The CDR3 runs from the conserved cysteine through the conserved F or W. A D gene is named only where the DNA matches it firmly. Part of the rows lack a size; the others show once, few, many or a class for expanded clones.

CDR3 DNA: TGTGCCAGCAGCTCAGTGCACCCTTCCTACGAGCAGTACTTC
CDR3 protein: CASSSVHPSYEQYF
D gene: NA
J gene: TRBJ2-7
V gene: TRBV7-2
clone size: NA

CDR3 DNA: TGTGCCAGCAGTTCAGGGGGCTCGGGCACTGAAGCTTTCTTT
CDR3 protein: CASSSGGSGTEAFF
D gene: TRBD1
J gene: TRBJ1-1
V gene: TRBV4-2
clone size: NA

CDR3 DNA: TGTGCCAGCAGTGCGAGTAGCGGGGGGACCGGGGAGCTGTTTTTT
CDR3 protein: CASSASSGGTGELFF
D gene: TRBD2
J gene: TRBJ2-2
V gene: TRBV2
clone size: NA

CDR3 DNA: TGTGCCAGCAGTGACGGACAGGGGAACTATGGCTACACCTTC
CDR3 protein: CASSDGQGNYGYTF
D gene: TRBD1
J gene: TRBJ1-2
V gene: TRBV6-1
clone size: NA

CDR3 DNA: TGTGCCAGCAGCTTGGTAGTCGGAGGATCATCCTACGAGCAGTACTTC
CDR3 protein: CASSLVVGGSSYEQYF
D gene: NA
J gene: TRBJ2-7
V gene: TRBV7-8
clone size: NA

CDR3 DNA: TGTGCCAGCTCACCGGGGCAGGGTGGTAATTCACCCCTCCACTTT
CDR3 protein: CASSPGQGGNSPLHF
D gene: NA
J gene: TRBJ1-6
V gene: TRBV18
clone size: NA

CDR3 DNA: TGTGCCAGCAGTTACCCTGGAGGTCCGAACACTGAAGCTTTCTTT
CDR3 protein: CASSYPGGPNTEAFF
D gene: NA
J gene: TRBJ1-1
V gene: TRBV28
clone size: NA

CDR3 DNA: TGTGCCAGCAGTACCGCTCCAGCGGGGGCGTGGAATGAGCAGTTCTTC
CDR3 protein: CASSTAPAGAWNEQFF
D gene: TRBD2
J gene: TRBJ2-1
V gene: TRBV7-8
clone size: NA

CDR3 DNA: TGTGCCAGCCGAAACAGCTACGAGCAGTACTTC
CDR3 protein: CASRNSYEQYF
D gene: NA
J gene: TRBJ2-7
V gene: TRBV28
clone size: NA

CDR3 DNA: TGTGCCAGCAGTCCCACGCTTTACAATGAGCAGTTCTTC
CDR3 protein: CASSPTLYNEQFF
D gene: NA
J gene: TRBJ2-1
V gene: TRBV6-2/TRBV6-3
clone size: NA

CDR3 DNA: TGTGCCAGCAGCTTCCGGGACTTAGAGACCCAGTACTTC
CDR3 protein: CASSFRDLETQYF
D gene: NA
J gene: TRBJ2-5
V gene: TRBV5-6
clone size: NA

CDR3 DNA: TGTGCCAGCAGCAGAGGGACAGGGGACTATGGCTACACCTTC
CDR3 protein: CASSRGTGDYGYTF
D gene: TRBD1
J gene: TRBJ1-2
V gene: TRBV11-1
clone size: few

CDR3 DNA: TGTGCCAGCAGTTCCCGTAGGGACTACGAGCAGTACTTC
CDR3 protein: CASSSRRDYEQYF
D gene: NA
J gene: TRBJ2-7
V gene: TRBV6-5
clone size: NA

CDR3 DNA: TGTGCCACCAGTGGGGGACTAGCGGGTATGGGTGAGCAGTTCTTC
CDR3 protein: CATSGGLAGMGEQFF
D gene: TRBD2
J gene: TRBJ2-1
V gene: TRBV24-1
clone size: once

CDR3 DNA: TGTGCCAGTAGTCGTGAAAAGTTTACCTACGAGCAGTACTTC
CDR3 protein: CASSREKFTYEQYF
D gene: NA
J gene: TRBJ2-7
V gene: TRBV19
clone size: few

CDR3 DNA: TGTGCCAGTAGTCCAACGAACCACGGGGACACCATATATTTT
CDR3 protein: CASSPTNHGDTIYF
D gene: NA
J gene: TRBJ1-3
V gene: TRBV19
clone size: NA

CDR3 DNA: TGCGCCAGCAGCGTGGACGGCGGGTATGAGGAGCAGTACTTC
CDR3 protein: CASSVDGGYEEQYF
D gene: NA
J gene: TRBJ2-7
V gene: TRBV5-1
clone size: once

CDR3 DNA: TGTGCCAGCAGCCGGGGGACCGGCGAAAGGACTGAAGCTTTCTTT
CDR3 protein: CASSRGTGERTEAFF
D gene: NA
J gene: TRBJ1-1
V gene: TRBV4-2
clone size: once

CDR3 DNA: TGTGCCAGCACTGACTTGAAGCGGCAGGGAAGCCCCTATGGCTACACCTTC
CDR3 protein: CASTDLKRQGSPYGYTF
D gene: NA
J gene: TRBJ1-2
V gene: TRBV6-1
clone size: once

CDR3 DNA: TGTGCCAGCAGCTTACAGCTAGGGGAGCTGTTTTTT
CDR3 protein: CASSLQLGELFF
D gene: NA
J gene: TRBJ2-2
V gene: TRBV11-1
clone size: NA

CDR3 DNA: TGTGCCAGCTCAGCGGGGGGCGGGTACGAGCAGTACTTC
CDR3 protein: CASSAGGGYEQYF
D gene: TRBD2
J gene: TRBJ2-7
V gene: TRBV18
clone size: NA

CDR3 DNA: TGCGCCAGCAGCCGAGAACAGGGTTCTGGAAACACCATATATTTT
CDR3 protein: CASSREQGSGNTIYF
D gene: NA
J gene: TRBJ1-3
V gene: TRBV4-3
clone size: NA

CDR3 DNA: TGTGCCAGCAGCTTAGGGACGGGATATAATTCACCCCTCCACTTT
CDR3 protein: CASSLGTGYNSPLHF
D gene: NA
J gene: TRBJ1-6
V gene: TRBV7-2
clone size: NA

CDR3 DNA: TGTGCCAGCAGATTCACAGGGGGCGCGGGCGGGGAGCTGTTTTTT
CDR3 protein: CASRFTGGAGGELFF
D gene: TRBD1
J gene: TRBJ2-2
V gene: TRBV6-5
clone size: NA

CDR3 DNA: TGTGCCAGCAGTGACTTCACTGAAGCTTTCTTT
CDR3 protein: CASSDFTEAFF
D gene: NA
J gene: TRBJ1-1
V gene: TRBV28
clone size: NA

CDR3 DNA: TGTGCCAGCAGCGCCGGACACACCGAAGCTTTCTTT
CDR3 protein: CASSAGHTEAFF
D gene: NA
J gene: TRBJ1-1
V gene: TRBV5-6
clone size: NA

CDR3 DNA: TGTGCCAGCAGCTTAACCGGGGGAGACACAGATACGCAGTATTTT
CDR3 protein: CASSLTGGDTDTQYF
D gene: NA
J gene: TRBJ2-3
V gene: TRBV7-3
clone size: NA

CDR3 DNA: TGCGCCAGCAGCTTGGGACTACAGCAGGGGCCGGCGGATGGCTACACCTTC
CDR3 protein: CASSLGLQQGPADGYTF
D gene: NA
J gene: TRBJ1-2
V gene: TRBV5-1
clone size: NA